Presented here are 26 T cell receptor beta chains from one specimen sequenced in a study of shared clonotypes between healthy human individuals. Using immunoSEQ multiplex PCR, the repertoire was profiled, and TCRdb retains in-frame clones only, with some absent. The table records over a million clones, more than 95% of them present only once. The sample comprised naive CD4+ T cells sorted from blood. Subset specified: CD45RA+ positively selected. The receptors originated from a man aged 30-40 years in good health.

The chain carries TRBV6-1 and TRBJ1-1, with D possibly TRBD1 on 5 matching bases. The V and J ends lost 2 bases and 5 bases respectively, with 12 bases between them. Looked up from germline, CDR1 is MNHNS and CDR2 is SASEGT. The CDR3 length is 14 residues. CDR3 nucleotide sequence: TGTGCCAGCAGTGAATTTGGGGGGGAAACTGAAGCTTTCTTT. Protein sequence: CASSEFGGETEAFF.

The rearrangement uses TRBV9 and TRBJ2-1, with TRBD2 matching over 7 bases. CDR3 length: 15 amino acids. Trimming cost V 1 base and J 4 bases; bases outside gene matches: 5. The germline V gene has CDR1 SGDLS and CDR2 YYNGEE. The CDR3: CASSVTSAAYNEQFF. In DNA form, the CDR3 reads TGTGCCAGCAGCGTAACTAGCGCGGCGTACAATGAGCAGTTCTTC.

The CDR3 protein is CASSLLETKDYGYTF. CDR3 DNA: TGCGCCAGCAGCTTGCTCGAGACAAAGGACTATGGCTACACCTTC. V gene TRBV5-1 combines with J gene TRBJ1-2; D remains ambiguous. There are 15 residues in the CDR3. V shed 1 base and J shed 3 bases, with 13 bases lying between them. Germline assignment: CDR1 SGHRS and CDR2 YFSETQ.

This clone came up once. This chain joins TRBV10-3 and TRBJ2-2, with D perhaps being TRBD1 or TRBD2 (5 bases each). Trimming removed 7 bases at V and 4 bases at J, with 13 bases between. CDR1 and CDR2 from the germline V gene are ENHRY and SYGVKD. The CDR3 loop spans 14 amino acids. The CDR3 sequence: CAITGQGGTGELFF. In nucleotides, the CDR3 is TGTGCCATCACGGGGCAGGGTGGCACCGGGGAGCTGTTTTTT.

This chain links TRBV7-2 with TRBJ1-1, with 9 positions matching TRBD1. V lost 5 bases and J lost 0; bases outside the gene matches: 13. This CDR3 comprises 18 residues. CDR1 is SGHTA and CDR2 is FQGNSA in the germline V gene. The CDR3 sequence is CASSTPRGTGRVNTEAFF. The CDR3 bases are TGTGCCAGCAGCACCCCTAGGGGGACAGGGAGGGTGAACACTGAAGCTTTCTTT.

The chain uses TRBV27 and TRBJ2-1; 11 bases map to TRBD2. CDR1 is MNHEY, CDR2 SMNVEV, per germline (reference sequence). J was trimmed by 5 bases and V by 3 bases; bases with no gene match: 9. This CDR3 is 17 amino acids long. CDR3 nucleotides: TGTGCCAGCAGTTTTGCTAGCGGGAGGCCCTTCAACAATGAGCAGTTCTTC. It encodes CASSFASGRPFNNEQFF.

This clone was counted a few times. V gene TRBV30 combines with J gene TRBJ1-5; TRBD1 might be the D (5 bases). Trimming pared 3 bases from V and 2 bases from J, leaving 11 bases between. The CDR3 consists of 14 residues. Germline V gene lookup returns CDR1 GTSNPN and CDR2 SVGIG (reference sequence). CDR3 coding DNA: TGTGCCTGGAGGGCGGGACTGGGCAATCAGCCCCAGCATTTT. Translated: CAWRAGLGNQPQHF. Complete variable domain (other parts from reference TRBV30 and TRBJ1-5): SQTIHQWPATLVQPVGSPLSLECTVEGTSNPNLYWYRQAAGRGLQLLFYSVGIGQISSEVPQNLSASRPQDRQFILSSKKLLLSDSGFYLCAWRAGLGNQPQHFGDGTRLSIL.

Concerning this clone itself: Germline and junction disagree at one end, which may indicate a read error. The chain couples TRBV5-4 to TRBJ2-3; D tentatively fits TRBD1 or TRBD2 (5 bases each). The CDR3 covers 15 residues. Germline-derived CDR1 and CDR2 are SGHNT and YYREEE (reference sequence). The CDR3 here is CASRLGETSTDTQYF. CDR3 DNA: TGTGCCAGCAGATTGGGGGAGACTAGCACAGATACGCAGTATTTT. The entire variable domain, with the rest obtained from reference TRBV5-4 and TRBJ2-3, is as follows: ETGVTQSPTHLIKTRGQQVTLRCSSQSGHNTVSWYQQALGQGPQFIFQYYREEENGRGNFPPRFSGLQFPNYSSELNVNALELDDSALYLCASRLGETSTDTQYFGPGTRLTVL.

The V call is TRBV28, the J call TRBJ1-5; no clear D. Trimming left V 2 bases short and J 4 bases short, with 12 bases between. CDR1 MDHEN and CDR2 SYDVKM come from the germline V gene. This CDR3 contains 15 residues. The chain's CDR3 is CASSLPRSSNQPQHF. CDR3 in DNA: TGTGCCAGCAGTTTACCGAGGAGTTCAAATCAGCCCCAGCATTTT.

The CDR3 sequence: CSVADRGRADTQYF. The CDR3 DNA follows: TGCAGCGTCGCGGACAGGGGGCGCGCAGATACGCAGTATTTT. V usage is TRBV29-1 and J usage is TRBJ2-3; 11 bases are a match to TRBD1. The V gene's germline CDR1 is SQVTM and CDR2 ANQGSEA. This CDR3 region has 14 residues. J lost 4 bases, V lost 6 bases, and 6 bases had no gene match.

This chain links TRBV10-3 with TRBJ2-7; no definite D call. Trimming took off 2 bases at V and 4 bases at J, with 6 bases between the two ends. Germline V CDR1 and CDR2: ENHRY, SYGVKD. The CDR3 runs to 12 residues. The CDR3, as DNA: TGTGCCATCAGTGAGACGGAGTACGAGCAGTACTTC. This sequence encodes CAISETEYEQYF.

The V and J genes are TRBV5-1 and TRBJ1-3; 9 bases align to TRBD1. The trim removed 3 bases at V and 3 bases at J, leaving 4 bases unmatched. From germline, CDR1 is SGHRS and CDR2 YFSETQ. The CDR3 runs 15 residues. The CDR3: CASSYRDRDGNTIYF. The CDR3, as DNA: TGCGCCAGCAGCTACCGGGACAGGGATGGAAACACCATATATTTT.

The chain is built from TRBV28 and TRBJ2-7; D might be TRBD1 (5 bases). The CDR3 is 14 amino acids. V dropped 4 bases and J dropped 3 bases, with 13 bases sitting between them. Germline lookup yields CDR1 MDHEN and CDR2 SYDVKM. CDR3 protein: CASSSRGWGYEQYF. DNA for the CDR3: TGTGCCAGCAGTTCTAGGGGTTGGGGCTACGAGCAGTACTTC.

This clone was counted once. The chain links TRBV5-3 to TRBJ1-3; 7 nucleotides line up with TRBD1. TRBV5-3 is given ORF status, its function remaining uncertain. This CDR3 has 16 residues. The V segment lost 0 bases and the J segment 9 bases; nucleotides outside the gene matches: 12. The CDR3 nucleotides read TGTGCCAGAAGCTTGGGACCCACTAGGACAGGCAGCACCATATATTTT. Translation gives CARSLGPTRTGSTIYF.

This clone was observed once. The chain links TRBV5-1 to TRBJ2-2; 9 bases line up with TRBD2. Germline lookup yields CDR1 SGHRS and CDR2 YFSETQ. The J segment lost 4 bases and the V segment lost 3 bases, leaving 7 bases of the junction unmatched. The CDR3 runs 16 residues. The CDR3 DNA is TGCGCCAGCAGCTATCGGCTAGCGGGACTCACCGGGGAGCTGTTTTTT. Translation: CASSYRLAGLTGELFF.

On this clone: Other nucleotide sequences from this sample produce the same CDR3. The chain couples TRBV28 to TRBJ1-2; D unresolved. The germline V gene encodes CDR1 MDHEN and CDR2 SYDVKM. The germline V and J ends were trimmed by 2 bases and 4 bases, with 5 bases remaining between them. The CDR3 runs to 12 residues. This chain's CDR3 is CASSLTAYGYTF. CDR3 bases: TGTGCCAGCAGTTTAACCGCCTATGGCTACACCTTC.

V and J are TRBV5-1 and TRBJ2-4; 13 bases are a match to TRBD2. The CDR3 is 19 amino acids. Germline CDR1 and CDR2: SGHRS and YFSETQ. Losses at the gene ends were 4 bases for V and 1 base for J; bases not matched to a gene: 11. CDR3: CASSARTSGSWVAKNIQYF. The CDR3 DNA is TGCGCCAGCAGCGCTAGGACTAGCGGGAGTTGGGTTGCCAAAAACATTCAGTACTTC.

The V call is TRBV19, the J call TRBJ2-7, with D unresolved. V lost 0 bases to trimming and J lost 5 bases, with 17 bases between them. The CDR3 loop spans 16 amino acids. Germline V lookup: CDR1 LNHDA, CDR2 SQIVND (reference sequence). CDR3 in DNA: TGTGCCAGTAGTATAGATCGGTCAGGTGGGTTGGACGAGCAGTACTTC. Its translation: CASSIDRSGGLDEQYF.

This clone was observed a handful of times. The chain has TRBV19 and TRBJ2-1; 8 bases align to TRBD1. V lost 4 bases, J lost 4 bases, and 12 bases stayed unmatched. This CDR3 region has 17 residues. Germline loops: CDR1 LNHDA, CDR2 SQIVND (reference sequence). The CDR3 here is CASSTYADRGRYNEQFF. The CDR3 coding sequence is TGTGCCAGTAGTACCTACGCCGACAGGGGCCGATACAATGAGCAGTTCTTC.

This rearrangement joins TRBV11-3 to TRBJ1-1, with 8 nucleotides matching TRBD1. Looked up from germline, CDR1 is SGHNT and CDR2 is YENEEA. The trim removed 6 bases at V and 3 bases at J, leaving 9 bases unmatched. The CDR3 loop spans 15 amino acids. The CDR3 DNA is TGTGCCAGCAGTTTCTCCGGACAGGGCTACACTGAAGCTTTCTTT. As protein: CASSFSGQGYTEAFF.

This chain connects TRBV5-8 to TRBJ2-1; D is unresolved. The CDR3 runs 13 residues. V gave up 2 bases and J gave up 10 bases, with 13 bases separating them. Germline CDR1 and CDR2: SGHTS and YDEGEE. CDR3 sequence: CASSFGITDEQFF. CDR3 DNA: TGTGCCAGCAGCTTTGGGATTACCGACGAGCAGTTCTTC.

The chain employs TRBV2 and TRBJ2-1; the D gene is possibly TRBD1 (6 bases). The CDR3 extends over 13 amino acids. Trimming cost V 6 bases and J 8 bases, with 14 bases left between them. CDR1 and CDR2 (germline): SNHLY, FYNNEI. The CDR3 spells CASSRTGLHEQFF. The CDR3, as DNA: TGTGCCAGCAGCCGCACAGGGTTACATGAGCAGTTCTTC.

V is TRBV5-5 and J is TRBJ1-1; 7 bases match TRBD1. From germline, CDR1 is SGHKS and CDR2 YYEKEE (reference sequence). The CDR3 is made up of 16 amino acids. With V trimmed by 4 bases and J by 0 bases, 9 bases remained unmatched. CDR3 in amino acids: CASSPTDRPMNTEAFF. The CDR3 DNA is TGTGCCAGCAGCCCCACGGACAGGCCGATGAACACTGAAGCTTTCTTT.

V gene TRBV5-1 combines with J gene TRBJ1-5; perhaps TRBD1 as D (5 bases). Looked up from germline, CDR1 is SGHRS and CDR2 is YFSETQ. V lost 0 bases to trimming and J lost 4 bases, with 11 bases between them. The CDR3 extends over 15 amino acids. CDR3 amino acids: CASSLDGTTNQPQHF. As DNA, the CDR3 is TGCGCCAGCAGCTTGGACGGGACCACTAATCAGCCCCAGCATTTT.

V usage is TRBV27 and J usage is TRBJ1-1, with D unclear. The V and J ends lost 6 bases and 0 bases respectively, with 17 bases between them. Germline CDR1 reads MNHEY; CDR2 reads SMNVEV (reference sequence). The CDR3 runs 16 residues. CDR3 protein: CASSPFSLGMNTEAFF. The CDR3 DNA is TGTGCCAGCAGCCCCTTTTCCCTGGGGATGAACACTGAAGCTTTCTTT.

The CDR3 DNA reads TGTGCCAGCAGCCCGGGACAGTACACAGATACGCAGTATTTT. Its protein product is CASSPGQYTDTQYF. The chain employs TRBV7-9 and TRBJ2-3, with 7 positions matching TRBD1. Per germline, CDR1 SEHNR and CDR2 FQNEAQ (reference sequence). The junction had 4 bases not matched to a gene; V was cut back by 5 bases and J by 2 bases. This CDR3 has 14 residues.